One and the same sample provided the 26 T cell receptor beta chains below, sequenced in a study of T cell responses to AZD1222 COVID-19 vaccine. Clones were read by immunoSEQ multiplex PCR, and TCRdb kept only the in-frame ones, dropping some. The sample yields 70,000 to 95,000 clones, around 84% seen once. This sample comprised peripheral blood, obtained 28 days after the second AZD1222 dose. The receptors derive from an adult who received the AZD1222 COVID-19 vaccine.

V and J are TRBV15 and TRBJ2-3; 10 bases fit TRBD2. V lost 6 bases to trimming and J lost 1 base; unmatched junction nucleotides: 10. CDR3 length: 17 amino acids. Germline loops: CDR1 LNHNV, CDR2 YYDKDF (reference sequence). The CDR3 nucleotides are TGTGCCACCAGTAAGGGGGGGACTAGCGTGGGCACAGATACGCAGTATTTT. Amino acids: CATSKGGTSVGTDTQYF.

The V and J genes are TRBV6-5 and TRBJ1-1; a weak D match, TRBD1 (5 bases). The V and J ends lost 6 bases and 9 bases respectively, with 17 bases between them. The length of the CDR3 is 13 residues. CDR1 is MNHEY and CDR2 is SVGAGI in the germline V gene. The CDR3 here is CASRPRPGPKAFF. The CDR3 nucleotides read TGTGCCAGCAGACCCCGCCCGGGACCTAAAGCTTTCTTT.

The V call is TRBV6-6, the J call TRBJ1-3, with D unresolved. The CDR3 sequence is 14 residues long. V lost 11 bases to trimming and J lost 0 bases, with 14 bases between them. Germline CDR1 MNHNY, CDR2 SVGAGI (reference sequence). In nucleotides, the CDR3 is TGTGCCCCACGGAGGAGCGACTCTGGAAACACCATATATTTT. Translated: CAPRRSDSGNTIYF.

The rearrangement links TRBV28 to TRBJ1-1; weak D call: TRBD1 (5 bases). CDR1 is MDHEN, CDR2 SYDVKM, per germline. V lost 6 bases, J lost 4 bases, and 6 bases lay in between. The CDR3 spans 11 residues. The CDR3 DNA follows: TGTGCCAGCAGGGGGCTCACTGAAGCTTTCTTT. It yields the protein CASRGLTEAFF. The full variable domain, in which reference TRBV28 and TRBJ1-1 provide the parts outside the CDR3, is DVKVTQSSRYLVKRTGEKVFLECVQDMDHENMFWYRQDPGLGLRLIYFSYDVKMKEKGDIPEGYSVSREKKERFSLILESASTNQTSMYLCASRGLTEAFFGQGTRLTVV.

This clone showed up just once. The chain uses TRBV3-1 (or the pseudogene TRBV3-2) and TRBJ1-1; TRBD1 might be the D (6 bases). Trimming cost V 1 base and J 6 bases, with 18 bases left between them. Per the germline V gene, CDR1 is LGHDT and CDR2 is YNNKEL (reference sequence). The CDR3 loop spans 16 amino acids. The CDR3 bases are TGTGCCAGCAGCCAAGGGGGGGGCCGACAGCCCCCTGAAGCTTTCTTT. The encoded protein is CASSQGGGRQPPEAFF.

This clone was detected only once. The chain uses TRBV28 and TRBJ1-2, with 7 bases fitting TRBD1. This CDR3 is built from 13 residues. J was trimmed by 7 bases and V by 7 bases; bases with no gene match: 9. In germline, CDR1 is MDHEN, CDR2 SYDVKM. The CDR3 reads CASTSTGWRGYTF. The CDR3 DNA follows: TGTGCCAGCACCTCGACAGGGTGGCGTGGCTACACCTTC.

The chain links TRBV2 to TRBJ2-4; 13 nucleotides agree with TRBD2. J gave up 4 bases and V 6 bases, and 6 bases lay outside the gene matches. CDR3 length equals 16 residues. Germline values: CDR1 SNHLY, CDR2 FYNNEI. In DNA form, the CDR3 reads TGTGCCAGCAGGGAGACTAGCGGGGGGCCTAAAAACATTCAGTACTTC. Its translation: CASRETSGGPKNIQYF. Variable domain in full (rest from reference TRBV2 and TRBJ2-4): EPEVTQTPSHQVTQMGQEVILRCVPISNHLYFYWYRQILGQKVEFLVSFYNNEISEKSEIFDDQFSVERPDGSNFTLKIRSTKLEDSAMYFCASRETSGGPKNIQYFGAGTRLSVL.

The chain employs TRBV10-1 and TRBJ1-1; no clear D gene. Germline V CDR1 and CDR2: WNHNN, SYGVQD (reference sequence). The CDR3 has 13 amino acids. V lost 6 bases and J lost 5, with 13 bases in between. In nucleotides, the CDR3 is TGCGCCAGCAGCGTGAGGAGGGATACTGAAGCTTTCTTT. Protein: CASSVRRDTEAFF.

The CDR3 loop reads CASSLDTVGEQYF. DNA for the CDR3: TGTGCCAGCAGCTTAGACACCGTGGGAGAGCAGTACTTC. The V gene is TRBV7-6, the J gene TRBJ2-7; D is ambiguous. The V gene's germline CDR1 is SGHVS and CDR2 FNYEAQ. Trimming took 1 base from V and 7 from J, leaving 11 bases between them. This CDR3 spans 13 amino acids. Drawing the rest from reference TRBV7-6 and TRBJ2-7, the complete variable domain is GAGVSQSPRYKVTKRGQDVALRCDPISGHVSLYWYRQALGQGPEFLTYFNYEAQQDKSGLPNDRFSAERPEGSISTLTIQRTEQRDSAMYRCASSLDTVGEQYFGPGTRLTVT.

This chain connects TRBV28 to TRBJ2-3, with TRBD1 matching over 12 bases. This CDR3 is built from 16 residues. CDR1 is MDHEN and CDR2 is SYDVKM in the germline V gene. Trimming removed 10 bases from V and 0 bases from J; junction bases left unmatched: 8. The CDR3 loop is CATLSGQGASTDTQYF. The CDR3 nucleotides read TGTGCCACACTATCGGGACAGGGGGCGAGCACAGATACGCAGTATTTT.

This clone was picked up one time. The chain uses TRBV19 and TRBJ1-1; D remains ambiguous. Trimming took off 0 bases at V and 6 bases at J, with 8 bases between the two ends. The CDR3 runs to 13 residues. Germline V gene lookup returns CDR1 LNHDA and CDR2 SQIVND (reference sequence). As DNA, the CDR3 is TGTGCCAGTAGTATAGATGAGGCGGCTGAAGCTTTCTTT. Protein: CASSIDEAAEAFF.

Here the CDR3 reads CASSTRQAQQFF. The CDR3 nucleotides are TGTGCCAGCAGTACTAGACAGGCCCAGCAGTTCTTC. The chain uses TRBV21-1 and TRBJ2-1; the DNA was not used to check the table's D call, TRBD1. TRBV21-1 is a pseudogene locus. The CDR3 totals 12 residues.

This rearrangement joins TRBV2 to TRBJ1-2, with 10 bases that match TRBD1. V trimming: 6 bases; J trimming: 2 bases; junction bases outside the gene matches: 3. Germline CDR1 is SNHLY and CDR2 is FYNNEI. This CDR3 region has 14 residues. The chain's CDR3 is CASRGTGENYGYTF. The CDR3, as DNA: TGTGCCAGCAGGGGGACAGGGGAAAACTATGGCTACACCTTC.

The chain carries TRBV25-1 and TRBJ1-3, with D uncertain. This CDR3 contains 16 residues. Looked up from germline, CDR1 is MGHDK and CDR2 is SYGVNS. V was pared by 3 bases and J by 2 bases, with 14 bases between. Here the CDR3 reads CASSDARTITGNTIYF. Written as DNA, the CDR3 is TGTGCCAGCAGTGACGCCCGGACTATCACTGGAAACACCATATATTTT. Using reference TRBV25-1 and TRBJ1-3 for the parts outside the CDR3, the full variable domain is EADIYQTPRYLVIGTGKKITLECSQTMGHDKMYWYQQDPGMELHLIHYSYGVNSTEKGDLSSESTVSRIRTEHFPLTLESARPSHTSQYLCASSDARTITGNTIYFGEGSWLTVV.

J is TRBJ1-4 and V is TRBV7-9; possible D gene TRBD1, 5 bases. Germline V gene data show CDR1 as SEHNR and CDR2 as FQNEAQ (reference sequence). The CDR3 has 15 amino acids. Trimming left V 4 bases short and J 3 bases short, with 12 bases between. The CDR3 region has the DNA TGTGCCAGCAGCTACCAGGGTGCGGCTAATGAAAAACTGTTTTTT. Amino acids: CASSYQGAANEKLFF.

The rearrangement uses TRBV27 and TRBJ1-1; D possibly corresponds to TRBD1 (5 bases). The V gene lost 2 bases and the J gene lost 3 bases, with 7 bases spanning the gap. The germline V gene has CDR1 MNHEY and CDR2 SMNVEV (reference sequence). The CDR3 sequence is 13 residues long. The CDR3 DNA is TGTGCCAGCAGTTTACGCAGGGACACTGAAGCTTTCTTT. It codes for CASSLRRDTEAFF.

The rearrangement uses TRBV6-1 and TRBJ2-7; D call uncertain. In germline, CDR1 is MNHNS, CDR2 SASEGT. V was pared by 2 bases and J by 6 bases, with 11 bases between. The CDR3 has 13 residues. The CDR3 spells CASSEPQQSEQYF. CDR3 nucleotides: TGTGCCAGCAGTGAACCCCAACAGAGCGAGCAGTACTTC.

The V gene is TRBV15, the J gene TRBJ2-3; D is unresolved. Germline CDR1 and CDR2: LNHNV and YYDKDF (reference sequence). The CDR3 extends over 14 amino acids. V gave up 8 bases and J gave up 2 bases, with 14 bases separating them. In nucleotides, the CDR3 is TGTGCCACCGGGTCCCTCGATTACACAGATACGCAGTATTTT. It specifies CATGSLDYTDTQYF.

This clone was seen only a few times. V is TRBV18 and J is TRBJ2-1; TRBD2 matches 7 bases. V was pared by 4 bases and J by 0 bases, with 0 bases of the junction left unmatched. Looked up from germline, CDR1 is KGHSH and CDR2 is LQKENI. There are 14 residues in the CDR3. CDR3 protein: CASSRGGSYNEQFF. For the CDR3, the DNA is TGTGCCAGCTCACGGGGGGGCTCCTACAATGAGCAGTTCTTC. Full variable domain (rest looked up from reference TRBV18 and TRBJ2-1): NAGVMQNPRHLVRRRGQEARLRCSPMKGHSHVYWYRQLPEEGLKFMVYLQKENIIDESGMPKERFSAEFPKEGPSILRIQQVVRGDSAAYFCASSRGGSYNEQFFGPGTRLTVL.

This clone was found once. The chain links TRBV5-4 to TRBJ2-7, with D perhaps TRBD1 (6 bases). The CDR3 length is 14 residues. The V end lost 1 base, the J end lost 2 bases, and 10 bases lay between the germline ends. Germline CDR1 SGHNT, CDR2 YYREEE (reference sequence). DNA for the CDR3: TGTGCCAGCAGCTTGCGGACAGCGCCCTACGAGCAGTACTTC. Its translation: CASSLRTAPYEQYF.

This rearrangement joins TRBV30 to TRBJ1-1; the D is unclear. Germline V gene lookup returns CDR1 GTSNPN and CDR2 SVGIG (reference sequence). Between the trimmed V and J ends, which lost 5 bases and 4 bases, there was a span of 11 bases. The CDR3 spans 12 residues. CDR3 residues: CAWGNIGTEAFF. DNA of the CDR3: TGTGCCTGGGGAAATATAGGCACTGAAGCTTTCTTT.

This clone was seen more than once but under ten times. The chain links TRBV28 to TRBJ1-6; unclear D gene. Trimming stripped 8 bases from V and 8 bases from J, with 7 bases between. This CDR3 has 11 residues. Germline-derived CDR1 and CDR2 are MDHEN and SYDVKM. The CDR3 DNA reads TGTGCCAGCTCTGCGGATTCACCCCTCCACTTT. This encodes CASSADSPLHF.

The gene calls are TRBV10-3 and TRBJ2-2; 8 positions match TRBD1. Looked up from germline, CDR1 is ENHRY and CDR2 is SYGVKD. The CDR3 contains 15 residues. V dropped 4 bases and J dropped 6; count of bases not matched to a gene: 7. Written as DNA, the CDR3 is TGTGCCATCAGTGTCGGGCAGGGGGCTGCCGGGGAGCTGTTTTTT. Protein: CAISVGQGAAGELFF.

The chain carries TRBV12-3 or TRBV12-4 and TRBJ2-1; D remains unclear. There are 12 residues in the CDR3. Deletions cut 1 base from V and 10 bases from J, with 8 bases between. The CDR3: CASSLGTREQFF. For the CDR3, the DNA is TGTGCCAGCAGTTTAGGGACCCGGGAGCAGTTCTTC.

CDR3 residues: CASTKSTGELFF. The CDR3 DNA reads TGTGCCAGCACCAAGAGCACCGGGGAGCTGTTTTTT. The V and J genes are TRBV6-5 and TRBJ2-2; D unresolved. Trimming stripped 7 bases from V and 4 bases from J, with 7 bases between. Germline-derived CDR1 and CDR2 are MNHEY and SVGAGI. The length of the CDR3 is 12 residues.

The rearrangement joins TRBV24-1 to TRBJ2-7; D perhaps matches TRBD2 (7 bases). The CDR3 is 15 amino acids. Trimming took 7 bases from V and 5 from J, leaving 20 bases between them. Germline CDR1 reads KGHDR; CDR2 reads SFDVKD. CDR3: CATSPRTGRGDEQYF. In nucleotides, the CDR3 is TGTGCCACCAGCCCCCGTACAGGGAGGGGGGACGAGCAGTACTTC.